These T cell receptor beta chains were read from a single sample in a study of blood T cells in healthy people across ages. TCRdb re-called the 5' RACE reads with MiXCR, one entry per CDR3 protein. The table records roughly 900,000 distinct CDR3 sequences, approximately 49% of them present only once. The sequenced sample was blood. The source of these receptors is a man aged 25-40 years in good health. The conserved cysteine and the conserved F or W are not part of the CDR3 here. Only part of the rows carry a size: once, few, many, or a class if the clone is expanded.

>TRBJ1-5|TRBV20-1|.
SARDGTHSNQPQH
>TRBJ2-1|TRBV28|.
ASTPPGTGSDEQF
>TRBJ2-3|TRBV5-1|.
ASRSGQGTDTRY
>TRBJ2-3|TRBV6-5|few
ASSAPTDTQY
>TRBJ1-1|TRBV7-2|.
ASSFPAVRDTEAF
>TRBJ2-1|TRBV9|.
ASSVDAYSYNEQF
>TRBJ2-1|TRBV5-1|once
ASSLAFVDGANSYNEQF
>TRBJ2-1|TRBV5-4|few
ASRADSRGSYNEQF
>TRBJ2-7|TRBV28|.
ASSPYEAGGHEQY
>TRBJ2-1|TRBV6-4|few
ASRALAGTYNEQF
>TRBJ1-2|TRBV5-1|.
ASSPEGPQEIHGYT
>TRBJ2-1|TRBV29-1|.
SVRDYEQF
>TRBJ1-3|TRBV2|.
ARRGANSGNTIY
>TRBJ2-1|TRBV27|few
AGRTGTRELWQF
>TRBJ2-1|TRBV7-7|.
ASSLMSGVYNEQF
>TRBJ1-2|TRBV28|.
ASRPGSDRSYGYT
>TRBJ2-3|TRBV10-3|few
AITAGGTDTQY
>TRBJ1-5|TRBV4-1|.
ASSQWENQPQH
>TRBJ1-1|TRBV4-3|many
ASSQNDRLNTEAF
>TRBJ2-3|TRBV20-1|.
SARDGRTDTQY
>TRBJ1-6|TRBV7-9|.
ASSLTGVPNSPLH
>TRBJ2-2|TRBV4-1|few
ASSQDQFRGDGELF
>TRBJ1-2|TRBV6-1|.
ASSQRFTGDGYT
>TRBJ2-1|TRBV12-5|.
ASGLDGRHNGQF
>TRBJ1-1|TRBV29-1|.
SVGTGTAMNTEAF
>TRBJ1-4|TRBV5-7|.
ASSLAGSGALPATNEKLF
>TRBJ2-7|TRBV4-2|few
ASSQDRAHVYEQY
>TRBJ1-1|TRBV10-3|.
AIGVINRENTEAF
>TRBJ2-5|TRBV27|.
ASSLTPPDRGSETQY
>TRBJ2-7|TRBV27|once
ASSWRDRPCEQY
>TRBJ2-1|TRBV11-2|few
ASSFPQGNYNEQF
>.|TRBV12-3/TRBV12-4|once
ASSPRGGAAWETQY
>TRBJ2-1|TRBV20-1|.
SASTGDANYNEQF
>TRBJ2-4|TRBV5-1|.
ASSFRPGTGGADKNIQY
>TRBJ2-1|TRBV27|few
ASSDGLARSEQF
>TRBJ1-2|TRBV20-1|.
SATGSGDGYGYT
>TRBJ2-5|TRBV6-1|.
ASGPIITGFNQETQY
>TRBJ2-7|TRBV4-1|.
ASSQVFLLGDAIGEQY
>TRBJ2-7|TRBV18|.
ASSTGVSDEQY
>TRBJ2-1|TRBV20-1|.
SAPPGQGGCEQF
>TRBJ2-4|TRBV20-1|.
SANRREGKNIQY
>TRBJ2-1|TRBV10-3|.
AISRTGQTAAEQF